The text below deals with one T cell receptor (beta chain). As yet, its antigen is unknown. This entry comes from a study of T-cell memory formation after mild COVID-19. Study outcomes and limitations: Clones contracting day 15 to 85 were balanced CD4/CD8; later expanders leaned CD4+.

After 5'RACE with constant-segment primers, TCR alpha and TCR beta cDNA libraries carrying sample barcodes and UMIs were obtained. MiXCR, run by TCRdb on the 5' RACE reads, gives a single entry per CDR3 protein. The data contain tens of thousands of distinct CDR3 sequences, around 27% of them singletons. With 5 bases removed from V and 3 bases from J, the gap between germline ends came to 13 bases. This CDR3 contains 14 residues. Germline CDR1 and CDR2: SEHNR and FQNEAQ (reference sequence). The sequence came from a man between 18 and 29 years old who had mild COVID-19 (a few samples of this study predate the infection). Cell type and time point are not known. The chain links TRBV7-9 to TRBJ1-1, with D unclear. The sample comprised PBMCs or a T cell subset sorted from them (not recorded which). The CDR3 coding sequence is TGTGCCAGCAGCCTCGTAAGGGTTGACACTGAAGCTTTCTTT. Translating gives CASSLVRVDTEAFF.